This TCR beta chain was observed in a study of Ad26.COV2.S vaccination and SARS-CoV-2 variants. Notes on the study in general: Those who received the vaccine showed greater spike-specific TCR breadth than those given placebo.

Clones were sequenced by immunoSEQ multiplex PCR, and TCRdb holds only the in-frame ones, with some missing. The sample holds 300,000 to 350,000 clones, roughly 89% seen once. This sample's treatment: roughly 19 received Ad26.COV2.S at low or high dose, single or two shots; about 5 received placebo; per-sample allocation not given. Collection of the samples took place on day 63 after the first injection of vaccine or placebo. An adult donor aged 18-55 years was enrolled in Boston. The germline V gene encodes CDR1 SGHNT and CDR2 YYREEE (reference sequence). V lost 0 bases to trimming and J lost 3 bases; unmatched junction nucleotides: 4. This CDR3 spans 15 amino acids. In regard to this clone: Its antigen is still unknown. Other nucleotide sequences from this sample produce the same CDR3.

This sample comprised peripheral blood, obtained in a trial of Ad26.COV2.S vaccine versus placebo. This chain uses TRBV5-4 with TRBJ2-3; 7 positions match TRBD1. This TCR derives from a person aged 18-65 years who received the Ad26.COV2.S COVID-19 vaccine or a placebo. The CDR3 sequence is CASSLGDSSTDTQYF. The CDR3 DNA reads as TGTGCCAGCAGCTTGGGGGACAGCTCAACAGATACGCAGTATTTT. Drawing the rest from reference TRBV5-4 and TRBJ2-3, the complete variable domain is ETGVTQSPTHLIKTRGQQVTLRCSSQSGHNTVSWYQQALGQGPQFIFQYYREEENGRGNFPPRFSGLQFPNYSSELNVNALELDDSALYLCASSLGDSSTDTQYFGPGTRLTVL.